Each of the 17 T cell receptor beta chains below was sequenced from the same sample in a study of OX40 agonist ivuxolimab in advanced cancers. Sequenced by immunoSEQ multiplex PCR; TCRdb stores in-frame clones only, minus some. The sample lists about 80,000 clones, roughly 91% occurring once. The source was CD4+ or CD8+ T cells sorted from blood, collected in a trial of the OX40 agonist ivuxolimab. The receptors stem from an adult with an advanced solid tumor such as melanoma, head and neck, liver or kidney cancer.

This clone was counted once. The chain couples TRBV9 to TRBJ1-5; weak D call: TRBD1 (6 bases). Germline assignment: CDR1 SGDLS and CDR2 YYNGEE. V lost 3 bases, J lost 7 bases, and 20 bases lay in between. The CDR3 runs 16 residues. CDR3 sequence: CASSAEAGAPGQPQHF. The DNA of the CDR3 is TGTGCCAGCAGCGCCGAGGCGGGGGCCCCAGGACAGCCCCAGCATTTT.

To note about this clone: This sample includes further DNA sequences coding for the same CDR3. V usage is TRBV6-6 and J usage is TRBJ2-5; D may match TRBD1 or TRBD2 (5 bases each). The CDR3 contains 14 residues. Germline V lookup: CDR1 MNHNY, CDR2 SVGAGI (reference sequence). V was cut by 2 bases and J by 1 base, with 8 bases left in between. Here the CDR3 DNA reads TGTGCCAGCAGTTACCCGGGACCCCAAGAGACCCAGTACTTC. Protein: CASSYPGPQETQYF.

This clone showed up just once. The genes are TRBV5-8 and TRBJ1-1; D may be TRBD1 (5 bases). Per germline, CDR1 SGHTS and CDR2 YDEGEE. The length of the CDR3 is 17 residues. Trimming shortened V by 2 bases and J by 4 bases, and 21 bases separated the two germline ends. CDR3 loop: CASSFLYGGGLGTEAFF. The CDR3 coding sequence is TGTGCCAGCAGCTTTCTATACGGGGGGGGATTGGGCACTGAAGCTTTCTTT. Full variable domain (outside the CDR3, taken from reference TRBV5-8 and TRBJ1-1): EAGVTQSPTHLIKTRGQQATLRCSPISGHTSVYWYQQALGLGLQFLLWYDEGEERNRGNFPPRFSGRQFPNYSSELNVNALELEDSALYLCASSFLYGGGLGTEAFFGQGTRLTVV.

CDR3 amino acids: CASSRQGAYEQYF. The CDR3 nucleotides are TGCGCCAGCAGCCGACAGGGGGCCTACGAGCAGTACTTC. This sequence joins TRBV5-1 and TRBJ2-7; 9 bases fit TRBD1. Germline V gives CDR1 SGHRS, CDR2 YFSETQ. J was trimmed by 2 bases and V by 4 bases; bases with no gene match: 1. This CDR3 spans 13 amino acids.

This chain connects TRBV6-1 to TRBJ2-5; the D is unclear. V lost 1 base and J 1 base, leaving 13 bases between the germline ends. The CDR3 is 16 amino acids. Per germline, CDR1 MNHNS and CDR2 SASEGT. Written as DNA, the CDR3 is TGTGCCAGCAGTGAAGGAGCTTCGAACCTCCAAGAGACCCAGTACTTC. Amino acid sequence: CASSEGASNLQETQYF.

The chain joins TRBV18 to TRBJ1-1; perhaps TRBD1 as D (5 bases). Trimming pared 6 bases from V and 7 bases from J, leaving 21 bases between. The CDR3 is made up of 15 amino acids. Germline loops: CDR1 KGHSH, CDR2 LQKENI. The CDR3 sequence: CASSPGRQLLLEAFF. CDR3 coding DNA: TGTGCCAGCTCTCCAGGGCGACAGCTCCTACTTGAAGCTTTCTTT. Drawing the rest from reference TRBV18 and TRBJ1-1, the complete variable domain is NAGVMQNPRHLVRRRGQEARLRCSPMKGHSHVYWYRQLPEEGLKFMVYLQKENIIDESGMPKERFSAEFPKEGPSILRIQQVVRGDSAAYFCASSPGRQLLLEAFFGQGTRLTVV.

The genes are TRBV28 and TRBJ2-7; 7 nucleotides align to TRBD1. Germline loops: CDR1 MDHEN, CDR2 SYDVKM. The CDR3 totals 14 residues. Unmatched junction bases numbered 12, after V lost 10 bases and J lost 3 bases. The CDR3 coding sequence is TGTGCCACCCTTAGTGGGGACAGTAGCTACGAGCAGTACGTC. This encodes CATLSGDSSYEQYV.

This chain joins TRBV11-2 and TRBJ2-7, with 7 bases identical to TRBD1. CDR3 length equals 12 residues. The V gene end was trimmed by 5 bases and the J gene end by 4 bases; junction bases not matched to a gene: 2. Germline V gene data show CDR1 as SGHAT and CDR2 as FQNNGV. Here the CDR3 reads CASSEQGYEQYF. CDR3 DNA: TGTGCCAGCAGCGAACAGGGGTACGAGCAGTACTTC.

The chain links TRBV7-2 to TRBJ1-1; D unresolved. CDR1 and CDR2 from the germline V gene are SGHTA and FQGNSA. The CDR3 covers 13 residues. V was clipped by 4 bases and J by 0 bases, with 6 bases between them. The CDR3: CASSSLMNTEAFF. In DNA, the CDR3 is TGTGCCAGCAGCTCGCTAATGAACACTGAAGCTTTCTTT.

The chain has TRBV11-2 and TRBJ2-3; perhaps TRBD2 as D (6 bases). Germline V gene sequence: CDR1 SGHAT, CDR2 FQNNGV. Trimming removed 2 bases at V and 5 bases at J, with 20 bases between. This CDR3 region has 17 residues. CDR3 protein: CASSLFLGEARGDTQYF. The CDR3 DNA reads TGTGCCAGCAGCTTATTTTTAGGGGAGGCAAGGGGAGATACGCAGTATTTT.

The chain links TRBV28 to TRBJ2-5; TRBD1 matches at 7 bases. The germline CDR1 and CDR2 sequences are MDHEN and SYDVKM. V lost 1 base and J lost 1; bases outside the gene matches: 0. This CDR3 is built from 14 residues. Here the CDR3 reads CASSLSGGQETQYF. Written as DNA, the CDR3 is TGTGCCAGCAGTTTATCAGGGGGCCAAGAGACCCAGTACTTC.

The CDR3 loop is CASSHRDSSKYNEQFF. Written as DNA, the CDR3 is TGTGCCAGCAGCCATCGGGACTCGTCTAAATACAATGAGCAGTTCTTC. The chain has TRBV7-2 and TRBJ2-1; the D gene is possibly TRBD2 (6 bases). The V gene lost 5 bases and the J gene lost 4 bases, with 18 bases spanning the gap. The germline gives CDR1 SGHTA, CDR2 FQGNSA. The CDR3 covers 16 residues.

The V and J genes are TRBV5-6 and TRBJ2-5; D remains unclear. Trimming stripped 0 bases from V and 3 bases from J, with 12 bases between. Germline-derived CDR1 and CDR2 are SGHDT and YYEEEE. The CDR3 sequence is 15 residues long. CDR3 sequence reads: CASSLDILGKETQYF. The DNA for the CDR3 is TGTGCCAGCAGCTTGGACATCTTAGGGAAAGAGACCCAGTACTTC. Full variable domain (outside the CDR3, taken from reference TRBV5-6 and TRBJ2-5): DAGVTQSPTHLIKTRGQQVTLRCSPKSGHDTVSWYQQALGQGPQFIFQYYEEEERQRGNFPDRFSGHQFPNYSSELNVNALLLGDSALYLCASSLDILGKETQYFGPGTRLLVL.

This clone was counted between two and nine times. V usage is TRBV5-1 and J usage is TRBJ2-1; D gene unclear. Trimming cost V 0 bases and J 3 bases, with 10 bases left between them. The CDR3 sequence is 15 residues long. Germline-derived CDR1 and CDR2 are SGHRS and YFSETQ. The CDR3 loop is CASSLAPSIYNEQFF. The CDR3 region has the DNA TGCGCCAGCAGCTTGGCCCCCTCAATCTACAATGAGCAGTTCTTC.

This rearrangement joins TRBV5-1 to TRBJ2-7, with 12 positions matching TRBD1. From germline, CDR1 is SGHRS and CDR2 YFSETQ. The CDR3 extends over 14 amino acids. J gave up 7 bases and V 5 bases, and 7 bases lay outside the gene matches. Here the CDR3 reads CASSRGQGAQEQYF. DNA of the CDR3: TGCGCCAGCAGTCGGGGACAGGGGGCCCAAGAGCAGTACTTC. Together with reference TRBV5-1 and TRBJ2-7, the CDR3 gives the full variable domain: KAGVTQTPRYLIKTRGQQVTLSCSPISGHRSVSWYQQTPGQGLQFLFEYFSETQRNKGNFPGRFSGRQFSNSRSEMNVSTLELGDSALYLCASSRGQGAQEQYFGPGTRLTVT.

This chain connects TRBV7-2 to TRBJ1-5, with D perhaps matching TRBD1 (5 bases). V lost 2 bases and J 4 bases, leaving 12 bases between the germline ends. The CDR3 sequence is 15 residues long. Germline CDR1 SGHTA, CDR2 FQGNSA. The CDR3 bases are TGTGCCAGCAGCTTACCCGGACAAGGGAATCAGCCCCAGCATTTT. Its protein product is CASSLPGQGNQPQHF.

The rearrangement links TRBV7-3 to TRBJ2-3; TRBD2 aligns across 12 bases. Germline CDR1 SGHTA, CDR2 FQGTGA. The trim removed 4 bases at V and 4 bases at J, leaving 9 bases unmatched. CDR3 size: 17 residues. This CDR3 reads CASSSGASGRGSDTQYF. In nucleotides, the CDR3 is TGTGCCAGCAGCTCTGGGGCTAGCGGGAGGGGGTCAGATACGCAGTATTTT.